This T cell receptor beta chain was captured in a study of blood T cell repertoires in COVID-19. Clones were read by immunoSEQ multiplex PCR, and TCRdb kept only the in-frame ones, dropping some. Of under 500,000 clones in the sample, 85% to 90% were seen once. CDR1 MNHEY and CDR2 SVGAGI come from the germline V gene. The CDR3 has 15 residues. V was clipped by 4 bases and J by 2 bases; unmatched bases: 5. The chain links TRBV6-5 to TRBJ2-3, with 8 bases identical to TRBD1. The sequenced sample consisted of PBMCs or T cells enriched from blood (not recorded which). This receptor was identified in a man aged 25 to 40 who had recovered from COVID-19. The CDR3 DNA reads TGTGCCAGCAGTTCACGACAGGGGAACACAGATACGCAGTATTTT. Translated, it gives CASSSRQGNTDTQYF.